This is a list of T cell receptor beta chains from one sample in a study of T-cell memory formation after mild COVID-19. One entry per CDR3 protein, called by TCRdb with MiXCR from the 5' RACE reads. The table has roughly 100,000 distinct CDR3 sequences, over 13% seen once. The sequenced sample was PBMCs or a T cell subset sorted from them (not recorded which). These TCRs come from a man between 18 and 35 years old who had mild COVID-19 (a few samples of this study predate the infection). Cell type and time point are not known. The CDR3 runs from the conserved cysteine through the conserved F or W. Fields, in order: V gene, clone size, J gene, D gene, CDR3 DNA, CDR3 protein. A D gene is named only where the DNA matches it firmly. The size of a clone is reported for some rows only, either as once, few or many, or as a class for expanded clones.

v_gene: TRBV10-3; abundance: -; j_gene: TRBJ2-3; d_gene: TRBD1; CDR3nt: TGTGCCATCAGTGGACAGGGTCAAGATACGCAGTATTTT; CDR3aa: CAISGQGQDTQYF
v_gene: TRBV6-5; abundance: few; j_gene: TRBJ1-2; d_gene: -; CDR3nt: TGTGCCAGCAGTTACCAACTACGGACAGCTAACTATGGCTACACCTTC; CDR3aa: CASSYQLRTANYGYTF
v_gene: TRBV20-1; abundance: many; j_gene: TRBJ1-4; d_gene: -; CDR3nt: TGCAGTGCTAGAGATCTTGGTATAGACAAGGGGGCAACTAATGAAAAACTGTTTTTT; CDR3aa: CSARDLGIDKGATNEKLFF
v_gene: TRBV6-2/TRBV6-3; abundance: -; j_gene: TRBJ2-3; d_gene: -; CDR3nt: TGTGCCAGCGTTCAGGGGTTAGCTACAGATACGCAGTATTTT; CDR3aa: CASVQGLATDTQYF
v_gene: TRBV10-1; abundance: few; j_gene: TRBJ2-2; d_gene: -; CDR3nt: TGCGCCAGCAGTGAGTCAGGGGCCTCAGGGGAGCTGTTTTTT; CDR3aa: CASSESGASGELFF
v_gene: TRBV6-5; abundance: many; j_gene: TRBJ1-1; d_gene: TRBD1; CDR3nt: TGTGCCAGCAATCCTTCCAGGGGGCTCTTGAACACTGAAGCTTTCTTT; CDR3aa: CASNPSRGLLNTEAFF
v_gene: TRBV5-5; abundance: -; j_gene: TRBJ2-1; d_gene: -; CDR3nt: TGTGCCAGCAGCTTGGGGGGAATAGAGCAGTTCTTC; CDR3aa: CASSLGGIEQFF
v_gene: TRBV4-1; abundance: -; j_gene: TRBJ1-5; d_gene: -; CDR3nt: TGCGCCAGCAGCCAAGGGCGAGATCAGCCCCAGCATTTT; CDR3aa: CASSQGRDQPQHF
v_gene: TRBV5-1; abundance: few; j_gene: TRBJ1-2; d_gene: TRBD1; CDR3nt: TGCGCCAGCAGCCCCGGGAGGGTCACAGGGGCCTATGGCTACACCTTC; CDR3aa: CASSPGRVTGAYGYTF
v_gene: TRBV5-1; abundance: many; j_gene: TRBJ2-2; d_gene: TRBD2; CDR3nt: TGCGCCAGCAGCTTGGCGACTAGCGGGGACATCACCGGGGAGCTGTTTTTT; CDR3aa: CASSLATSGDITGELFF
v_gene: TRBV7-8; abundance: -; j_gene: TRBJ2-2; d_gene: -; CDR3nt: TGTGCCAGCAGCCCAAGCGGGTTCCCCGGGGAGCTGTTTTTT; CDR3aa: CASSPSGFPGELFF